The subject of this entry is one TCR beta chain. The sample comes from a study of blood T cell repertoires in COVID-19. The overall study: T cells, B-cell-depleted T cells, or PBMCs provided the cDNA or gDNA that served as material.

Clones were read by immunoSEQ multiplex PCR, and TCRdb kept only the in-frame ones, dropping some. The repertoire has 150,000 to 200,000 clones, around 80% of them found once; the top ten carry roughly 17%. This TCR derives from a woman aged 45-60 years with acute COVID-19. Sequenced sample: PBMCs or T cells enriched from blood (not recorded which).

The CDR3 sequence is CASSQGQGASTDTQYF. In DNA, the CDR3 is TGCGCCAGCAGCCAGGGACAGGGGGCCAGCACAGATACGCAGTATTTT. The chain has TRBV5-1 and TRBJ2-3; 12 bases are a match to TRBD1. The CDR3 spans 16 residues. CDR1 and CDR2 from the germline V gene are SGHRS and YFSETQ. V trimming: 4 bases; J trimming: 0 bases; junction bases outside the gene matches: 3.